The TCR beta chain under discussion was sequenced for a study of blood T cell repertoires in COVID-19. Study-wide context: Collection of acute and convalescent COVID-19 samples took place in the United States, Italy and Spain. T cells, B-cell-depleted T cells, or PBMCs supplied cDNA or gDNA.

CDR3 length equals 12 residues. V was pared by 8 bases and J by 0 bases, with 7 bases between. The authors' processing: The assay estimated nucleated cells by amplifying reference gene primers. This table comes from immunoSEQ multiplex PCR, and its TCRdb copy is limited to in-frame clones, with some not included. Clone size and V and J calls were adopted from that table, with D and trimming inferred from the DNA. The sample contains 100,000 to 150,000 clones, around 84% of which appear only once. The sequencing input was peripheral blood. This sequence was found in a woman older than 75 with acute or convalescent COVID-19. This chain links TRBV12-3 or TRBV12-4 with TRBJ1-1; no firm D call. CDR3 loop: CASGDMNTEAFF. The CDR3 DNA reads as TGTGCCAGCGGCGACATGAACACTGAAGCTTTCTTT.